This entry lists 10 T cell receptor beta chains sequenced from one sample in a study of T-cell reconstitution after alpha-beta-depleted transplantation in children. TCRbeta library construction was performed incorporating unique molecular identifiers. TCRdb recomputed calls from the PCR reads with MiXCR, one row per CDR3 protein. The table records some 840,000 distinct CDR3 sequences, roughly 15% of them present only once. This material consisted of PBMCs, mostly from graft donor cells, taken 360 days after TCRalphabeta/CD19-depleted stem cell transplant. These receptors all come from a male patient under 18 who had a stem cell transplant for acute lymphoblastic leukemia, so the T cells may come from the graft donor.

The chain uses TRBV20-1 and TRBJ2-3; TRBD2 matches at 8 bases. The CDR3 totals 13 residues. The J segment lost 5 bases and the V segment lost 3 bases, leaving 4 bases of the junction unmatched. The germline V gene encodes CDR1 DFQATT and CDR2 SNEGSKA (reference sequence). The CDR3 nucleotides read TGCAGTGCTAGTTTTAGCGGGAAAGATACGCAGTATTTT. It codes for CSASFSGKDTQYF.

The genes are TRBV27 and TRBJ2-7; 10 bases line up with TRBD1. Unmatched junction bases numbered 6, after V lost 7 bases and J lost 6 bases. CDR3 length: 13 residues. In germline, CDR1 is MNHEY, CDR2 SMNVEV (reference sequence). The CDR3 loop reads CASMKTGGAEQYF. CDR3 bases: TGTGCCAGCATGAAGACAGGGGGCGCCGAGCAGTACTTC.

This clonotype was found a few times. The chain recombines TRBV20-1 with TRBJ2-1; D is undetermined. Per germline, CDR1 DFQATT and CDR2 SNEGSKA (reference sequence). V was pared by 0 bases and J by 0 bases, with 9 bases between. This CDR3 contains 15 residues. The chain's CDR3 is CSAREFGSSYNEQFF. The CDR3 DNA follows: TGCAGTGCTAGAGAATTCGGATCCTCCTACAATGAGCAGTTCTTC.

This clonotype was recorded many times. The rearrangement uses TRBV4-1 and TRBJ2-1; D is possibly TRBD2 (5 bases). The V gene's germline CDR1 is MGHRA and CDR2 YSYEKL. Trimming stripped 2 bases from V and 0 bases from J, with 14 bases between. This CDR3 has 17 residues. In DNA, the CDR3 is TGCGCCAGCAGCCAACCAGCGGTCTTGGTCTCCTACAATGAGCAGTTCTTC. It yields the protein CASSQPAVLVSYNEQFF.

This clonotype has at least ten counts. Lacking the conserved final phenylalanine or tryptophan, this CDR3 likely reflects a read error. The DNA is left out, because the CDR3 cannot be placed on it with certainty; the CDR3 is given as TCRdb lists it. This chain uses TRBV24-1 with TRBJ2-6. From its first to its last residue, the CDR3 has 8 amino acids. Germline V lookup: CDR1 KGHDR, CDR2 SFDVKD. This chain's CDR3 is CATSGLQA.

This chain links TRBV4-2 with TRBJ2-1; a weak D match, TRBD2 (6 bases). Germline V gene lookup returns CDR1 LGHNA and CDR2 YNFKEQ. The CDR3 length is 17 residues. V was shortened by 4 bases and J by 0 bases, with 16 bases between the two germline ends. CDR3 region: CASSLKGGTSSYNEQFF. CDR3 sequence (DNA): TGTGCCAGCAGCCTCAAGGGAGGAACTAGCTCCTACAATGAGCAGTTCTTC.

This clonotype was seen a few times. V usage is TRBV10-2 and J usage is TRBJ2-4; no firm D call. Trimming pared 8 bases from V and 0 bases from J, leaving 11 bases between. The CDR3 consists of 14 residues. Germline CDR1 WSHSY, CDR2 SAAADI. As DNA, the CDR3 is TGCGCCAGCGCGCAGCTAATAGCCAAAAACATTCAGTACTTC. It specifies CASAQLIAKNIQYF.

V gene TRBV11-2 combines with J gene TRBJ2-1; 8 bases are a match to TRBD2. The CDR3 sequence is 15 residues long. The trim removed 6 bases at V and 7 bases at J, leaving 11 bases unmatched. CDR1 and CDR2 from the germline V gene are SGHAT and FQNNGV. Written as DNA, the CDR3 is TGTGCCAGCAGGTCGGGACTAGGAGTAGAGAATGAGCAGTTCTTC. Its protein product is CASRSGLGVENEQFF.

The table lists this clonotype with many counts. The chain has TRBV6-5 and TRBJ2-7, with 13 bases fitting TRBD2. The CDR3 extends over 15 amino acids. Germline trimming cut 6 bases from V and 3 bases from J; bases unmatched to any gene: 5. Germline V gene sequence: CDR1 MNHEY, CDR2 SVGAGI. In DNA form, the CDR3 reads TGTGCCAGCAGCTATAGGACTAGCGGGAGCTACGAGCAGTACTTC. Protein: CASSYRTSGSYEQYF.

This clonotype was counted once. Possible read error: a much larger clone is one base away. The rearrangement links TRBV15 to TRBJ1-1; weak D call: TRBD1 (5 bases). This CDR3 spans 14 amino acids. The germline CDR1 and CDR2 sequences are LNHNV and YYDKDF (reference sequence). Trimming pared 0 bases from V and 11 bases from J, leaving 16 bases between. CDR3 region: CATSRDGESGTAFF. The CDR3 region has the DNA TGTGCCACCAGCAGAGATGGCGAATCGGGGACCGCTTTCTTT.